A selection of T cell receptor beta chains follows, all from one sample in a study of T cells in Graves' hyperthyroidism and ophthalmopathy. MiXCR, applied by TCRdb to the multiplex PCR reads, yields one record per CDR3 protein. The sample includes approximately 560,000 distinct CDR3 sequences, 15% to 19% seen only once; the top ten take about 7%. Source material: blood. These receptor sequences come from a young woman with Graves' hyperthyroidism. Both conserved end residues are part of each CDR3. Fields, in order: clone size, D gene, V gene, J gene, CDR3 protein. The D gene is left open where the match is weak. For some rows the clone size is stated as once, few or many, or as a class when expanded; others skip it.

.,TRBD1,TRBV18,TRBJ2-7,CASSPSGQAYEQYF
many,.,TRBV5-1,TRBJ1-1,CASSLGSGADTEAFF
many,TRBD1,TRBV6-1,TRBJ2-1,CASSGAGDRSYNEQFF
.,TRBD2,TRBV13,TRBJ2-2,CASRPGSGRNTGELFF
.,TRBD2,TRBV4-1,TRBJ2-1,CASSQVTSGSTYNEQFF
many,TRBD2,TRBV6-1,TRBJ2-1,CASSSTFHPRLADNEQFF
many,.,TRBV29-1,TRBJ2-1,CSVEDRVDEQFF
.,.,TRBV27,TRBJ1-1,CASSLLHPSLTEAFF
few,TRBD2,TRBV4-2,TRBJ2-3,CASSGTSGSVSDTQYF
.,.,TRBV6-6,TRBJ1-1,CASSYSIRQARAVSNTEAFF
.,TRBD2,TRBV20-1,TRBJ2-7,CSAGPSSGFTYEQYF
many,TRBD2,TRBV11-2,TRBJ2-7,CASSLVGGRFYEQYF
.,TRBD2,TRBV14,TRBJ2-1,CASSQDSPGLPYNEQFF
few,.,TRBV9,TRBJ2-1,CASSPRHRGDNEQFF
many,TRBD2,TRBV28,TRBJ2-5,CASSGRMTSGIETQYF
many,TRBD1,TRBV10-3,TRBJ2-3,CAISVGQELLDTQYF
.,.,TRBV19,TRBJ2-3,CASSGATQYF
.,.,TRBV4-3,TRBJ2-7,CASSRHRDEPYEQYF
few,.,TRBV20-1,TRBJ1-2,CSASQGTDYGYTF
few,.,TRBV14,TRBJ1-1,CASSQDVGSTEAFF
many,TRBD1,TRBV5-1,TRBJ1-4,CASSLGTGAEKLFF
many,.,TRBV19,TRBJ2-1,CASSRRQTARAYNEQFF
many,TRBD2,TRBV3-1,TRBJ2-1,CASSLTSGNHNEQFF
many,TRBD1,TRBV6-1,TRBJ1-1,CASSPGGAGGPITEAFF
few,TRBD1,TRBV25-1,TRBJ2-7,CASTPVWGQENEQYF
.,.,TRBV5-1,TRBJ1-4,CASSEGRFNEKLFF
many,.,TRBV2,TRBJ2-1,CALGEWVKGNEQFF
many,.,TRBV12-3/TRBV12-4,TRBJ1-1,CASIPLGGANTEAFF
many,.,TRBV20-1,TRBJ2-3,CSATAGDTQYF
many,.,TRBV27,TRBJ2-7,CASSQSAGNSYEQYF
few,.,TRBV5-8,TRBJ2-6,CASSGPTYSGANVLTF
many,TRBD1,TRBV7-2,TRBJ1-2,CASSTRQGGYGYTF
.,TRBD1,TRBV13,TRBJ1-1,CASSYQGQGNTEAFF
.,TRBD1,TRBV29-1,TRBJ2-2,CSVEDGQGAGGELFF
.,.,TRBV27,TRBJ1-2,CASSRRAIGDGYTF
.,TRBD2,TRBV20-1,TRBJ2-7,CSARPAGLVFSYEQYF
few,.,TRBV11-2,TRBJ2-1,CASTYPPPNNEQFF
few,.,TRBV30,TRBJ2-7,CAWRVPGPNSYEQYF
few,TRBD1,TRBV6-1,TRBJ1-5,CASSARTGTGNQPQHF
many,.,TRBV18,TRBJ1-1,CASSPDRSTEAFF
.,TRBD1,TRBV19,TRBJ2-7,CASSMGTGYSYEQYF
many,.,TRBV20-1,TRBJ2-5,CSARGPVTQYF
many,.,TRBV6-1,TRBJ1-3,CASSEASGNTIYF
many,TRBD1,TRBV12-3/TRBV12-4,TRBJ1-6,CASSLGTGGNSPLHF
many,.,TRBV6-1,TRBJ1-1,CASRKKVGNMNTEAFF
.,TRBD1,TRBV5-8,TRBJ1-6,CASSQDQGQGHSPLHF
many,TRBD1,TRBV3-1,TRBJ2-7,CASSPYRTGTYEQYF
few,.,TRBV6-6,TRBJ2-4,CASSYGVREYF
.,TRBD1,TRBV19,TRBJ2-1,CASSTRTGSYNEQFF
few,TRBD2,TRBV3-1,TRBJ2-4,CASSQTSGRRGTAKNIQYF
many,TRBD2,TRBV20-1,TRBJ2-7,CSAGSSGSYEQYF
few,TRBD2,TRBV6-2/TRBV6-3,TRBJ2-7,CASIRGDEQYF
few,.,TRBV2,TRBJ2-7,CASVIGQRYEQYF
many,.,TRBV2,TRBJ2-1,CASSKTSGEQFF
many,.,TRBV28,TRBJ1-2,CASSSFAYGYTF
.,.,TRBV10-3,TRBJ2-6,CAISESTLSGANVLTF
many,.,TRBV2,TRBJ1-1,CASRVHRNTEAFF
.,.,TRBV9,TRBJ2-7,CASSPRPRGGTEQYF